A single sample gave rise to the 22 T cell receptor beta chains below, sequenced in a study of OX40 agonist ivuxolimab in advanced cancers. Sequencing was performed with immunoSEQ multiplex PCR; in TCRdb, only in-frame clones are kept and a portion is missing. Of 25,000 to 35,000 clones in the sample, less than 90% were seen once. The specimen was CD4+ or CD8+ T cells sorted from blood, collected in a trial of the OX40 agonist ivuxolimab. The receptors were gathered from an adult with an advanced solid tumor such as melanoma, head and neck, liver or kidney cancer.

The V call is TRBV19, the J call TRBJ1-5; maybe TRBD1 (6 bases). Germline CDR1 and CDR2: LNHDA and SQIVND (reference sequence). Trimming removed 5 bases at V and 2 bases at J, with 16 bases between. CDR3 length: 16 residues. CDR3 loop: CASSFTQGPGNQPQHF. For the CDR3, the DNA is TGTGCCAGTAGTTTCACACAGGGACCTGGCAATCAGCCCCAGCATTTT.

The genes are TRBV6-1 and TRBJ2-1; D not certain. Trimming left V 1 base short and J 2 bases short, with 9 bases between. Germline CDR1 reads MNHNS; CDR2 reads SASEGT. There are 15 residues in the CDR3. The chain's CDR3 is CASSEDWEPYNEQFF. CDR3 DNA sequence: TGTGCCAGCAGTGAAGACTGGGAACCCTACAATGAGCAGTTCTTC.

The chain employs TRBV7-9 and TRBJ2-4, with 10 bases matching TRBD1. Per germline, CDR1 SEHNR and CDR2 FQNEAQ (reference sequence). This CDR3 has 16 amino acids. Trimming cost V 4 bases and J 3 bases; bases outside gene matches: 6. Written as DNA, the CDR3 is TGTGCCAGCAGCTCGGGGACAGGGGTGAGCAAAAACATTCAGTACTTC. Translation: CASSSGTGVSKNIQYF. Filled out from reference TRBV7-9 and TRBJ2-4, the complete variable domain reads DTGVSQNPRHKITKRGQNVTFRCDPISEHNRLYWYRQTLGQGPEFLTYFQNEAQLEKSRLLSDRFSAERPKGSFSTLEIQRTEQGDSAMYLCASSSGTGVSKNIQYFGAGTRLSVL.

Of note for this clone: Other DNA sequences in the same sample also yield this CDR3. The J gene is TRBJ2-3, the V gene TRBV7-9; TRBD1 aligns across 10 bases. This CDR3 comprises 16 residues. J gave up 5 bases and V 5 bases, and 10 bases lay outside the gene matches. Germline-derived CDR1 and CDR2 are SEHNR and FQNEAQ (reference sequence). CDR3 sequence: CASSNRQGAWGDTQYF. The CDR3 nucleotides read TGTGCCAGCAGCAACCGACAGGGGGCGTGGGGAGATACGCAGTATTTT.

The chain joins TRBV7-9 to TRBJ2-2; D is possibly TRBD1 or TRBD2 (6 bases each). The CDR3 consists of 17 residues. Per the germline V gene, CDR1 is SEHNR and CDR2 is FQNEAQ (reference sequence). V lost 2 bases and J lost 3, with 16 bases in between. In nucleotides, the CDR3 is TGTGCCAGCAGCTTATTAGGGGGGTTTGTCCACACCGGGGAGCTGTTTTTT. Its protein is CASSLLGGFVHTGELFF.

This clone was seen a single time. CDR3 protein: CAGRSGRAVRSEQFF. The DNA of the CDR3 is TGTGCCGGACGTAGCGGGAGGGCAGTTAGGAGTGAGCAGTTCTTC. The V gene is TRBV28, the J gene TRBJ2-1; TRBD2 aligns across 11 bases. J gave up 9 bases and V 11 bases, and 15 bases lay outside the gene matches. This CDR3 region has 15 residues. CDR1 and CDR2 from the germline V gene are MDHEN and SYDVKM. Combining the CDR3 with reference TRBV28 and TRBJ2-1 gives the whole variable domain DVKVTQSSRYLVKRTGEKVFLECVQDMDHENMFWYRQDPGLGLRLIYFSYDVKMKEKGDIPEGYSVSREKKERFSLILESASTNQTSMYLCAGRSGRAVRSEQFFGPGTRLTVL.

The chain uses TRBV5-6 and TRBJ1-1, with unresolved D. V lost 2 bases and J 2 bases, leaving 13 bases between the germline ends. CDR1 SGHDT and CDR2 YYEEEE come from the germline V gene. CDR3 size: 15 residues. In DNA, the CDR3 is TGTGCCAGCAGCTTAGGGCACACATACAACACTGAAGCTTTCTTT. Its translation is CASSLGHTYNTEAFF.

The chain has TRBV29-1 and TRBJ2-2; TRBD2 might be the D (6 bases). The length of the CDR3 is 13 residues. Germline-derived CDR1 and CDR2 are SQVTM and ANQGSEA. Trimming took 3 bases from V and 5 from J, leaving 10 bases between them. This CDR3 is CSVEASDTGELFF. CDR3 bases: TGCAGCGTTGAGGCTAGCGATACCGGGGAGCTGTTTTTT.

The CDR3 protein is CASSYLANEQFF. CDR3 bases: TGTGCCAGCAGTTATCTGGCGAATGAGCAGTTCTTC. The genes are TRBV6-6 and TRBJ2-1; D is ambiguous. This CDR3 is 12 amino acids long. Germline CDR1 MNHNY, CDR2 SVGAGI (reference sequence). V was cut by 3 bases and J by 7 bases, with 7 bases left in between.

This clone turned up a few times. CDR3 residues: CASSETGGSTGELFF. CDR3 nucleotide sequence: TGCGCCAGCAGCGAGACAGGGGGATCCACCGGGGAGCTGTTTTTT. The chain employs TRBV10-1 and TRBJ2-2, with 9 bases lining up with TRBD1. CDR1 is WNHNN and CDR2 is SYGVQD in the germline V gene (reference sequence). The CDR3 is 15 residues long. The junction had 6 bases not matched to a gene; V was cut back by 6 bases and J by 4 bases.

This chain links TRBV10-3 with TRBJ2-1, with 11 bases fitting TRBD2. This CDR3 is built from 15 residues. The V gene's germline CDR1 is ENHRY and CDR2 SYGVKD. Trimming took 2 bases from V and 4 from J; bases not matched to a gene: 1. CDR3 sequence: CAISEGTSGYNEQFF. Here the CDR3 DNA reads TGTGCCATCAGTGAGGGGACTAGCGGTTACAATGAGCAGTTCTTC.

This clone was seen a few times. The rearrangement uses TRBV7-9 and TRBJ2-7; the D is unclear. CDR3 length: 13 residues. Germline V lookup: CDR1 SEHNR, CDR2 FQNEAQ (reference sequence). Deletions cut 1 base from V and 1 base from J, with 5 bases between. CDR3 sequence: CASSLVISYEQYF. The CDR3, as DNA: TGTGCCAGCAGCTTAGTCATTTCCTACGAGCAGTACTTC. The full variable domain, its missing parts supplied by reference TRBV7-9 and TRBJ2-7, is DTGVSQNPRHKITKRGQNVTFRCDPISEHNRLYWYRQTLGQGPEFLTYFQNEAQLEKSRLLSDRFSAERPKGSFSTLEIQRTEQGDSAMYLCASSLVISYEQYFGPGTRLTVT.

This clone was counted between two and nine times. The chain uses TRBV14 and TRBJ2-7; D is possibly TRBD1 (6 bases). The CDR3 sequence is 14 residues long. Looked up from germline, CDR1 is SGHDN and CDR2 is FVKESK. V was trimmed by 2 bases and J by 1 base, leaving 9 bases between them. CDR3 residues: CASSQPGVSYEQYF. DNA of the CDR3: TGTGCCAGCAGCCAACCAGGGGTTTCCTACGAGCAGTACTTC.

The gene calls are TRBV15 and TRBJ2-7; the D gene is possibly TRBD2 (6 bases). Trimming pared 10 bases from V and 5 bases from J, leaving 15 bases between. The CDR3 loop spans 12 amino acids. Looked up from germline, CDR1 is LNHNV and CDR2 is YYDKDF (reference sequence). CDR3 in DNA: TGTGCCATACGGAGGGGCGGCGACGAGCAGTACTTC. The encoded protein is CAIRRGGDEQYF.

The chain combines TRBV11-3 with TRBJ1-6; D is unresolved. Trimming stripped 1 base from V and 11 bases from J, with 6 bases between. CDR3 size: 12 residues. The V gene's germline CDR1 is SGHNT and CDR2 YENEEA. The CDR3 region is CASSLGPTPLHF. For the CDR3, the DNA is TGTGCCAGCAGCTTAGGACCGACACCCCTCCACTTT.

This sequence joins TRBV28 and TRBJ2-7, with 9 bases identical to TRBD2. The CDR3 runs to 18 residues. Germline V lookup: CDR1 MDHEN, CDR2 SYDVKM. With V trimmed by 7 bases and J by 3 bases, 19 bases remained unmatched. The DNA of the CDR3 is TGTGCCAGCATCCTGACTAGCGGAGGGCCTATAGGGAGCTACGAGCAGTACTTC. Translated, it gives CASILTSGGPIGSYEQYF.

The chain is built from TRBV6-5 and TRBJ1-2, with D possibly being TRBD1 (6 bases). Trimming pared 5 bases from V and 10 bases from J, leaving 20 bases between. The CDR3 is made up of 14 amino acids. Per the germline V gene, CDR1 is MNHEY and CDR2 is SVGAGI. The CDR3, as DNA: TGTGCCAGCAGTGCTACGATAAGAGGGGGACCCTACACCTTC. Amino acid sequence: CASSATIRGGPYTF.

J is TRBJ2-3 and V is TRBV9; maybe TRBD1 (6 bases). Trimming removed 0 bases at V and 3 bases at J, with 11 bases between. The V gene's germline CDR1 is SGDLS and CDR2 YYNGEE. The CDR3 is made up of 15 amino acids. The CDR3 loop is CASSVGTVRTDTQYF. DNA for the CDR3: TGTGCCAGCAGCGTAGGGACAGTTCGTACAGATACGCAGTATTTT.

The genes are TRBV29-1 and TRBJ2-7; 10 bases agree with TRBD2. CDR1 is SQVTM, CDR2 ANQGSEA, per germline. The CDR3 covers 14 residues. V shed 3 bases, J shed 3 bases, and the junction held 5 bases outside the gene matches. The CDR3, as DNA: TGCAGCGTTGATAGCGGGGGGCCCCGCTACGAGCAGTACTTC. It translates to CSVDSGGPRYEQYF.

The V call is TRBV9, the J call TRBJ2-7; a possible D gene is TRBD2 (6 bases). This CDR3 is 15 amino acids long. Germline CDR1 SGDLS, CDR2 YYNGEE. Trimming shortened V by 0 bases and J by 2 bases, and 12 bases separated the two germline ends. CDR3 loop: CASSVGVAVTYEQYF. The CDR3 DNA is TGTGCCAGCAGCGTAGGGGTAGCGGTAACCTACGAGCAGTACTTC.

This sequence joins TRBV2 and TRBJ1-2; a possible D gene is TRBD1 (6 bases). With 7 bases removed from V and 1 base from J, the gap between germline ends came to 16 bases. Germline V gene sequence: CDR1 SNHLY, CDR2 FYNNEI. The CDR3 has 15 residues. CDR3 in amino acids: CASTQGTSGNYGYTF. The CDR3 DNA reads as TGTGCCAGCACCCAAGGGACATCCGGTAACTATGGCTACACCTTC.

V gene TRBV9 combines with J gene TRBJ2-3; TRBD2 aligns across 7 bases. CDR3 length: 17 amino acids. The V gene's germline CDR1 is SGDLS and CDR2 YYNGEE. V trimming: 4 bases; J trimming: 4 bases; junction bases outside the gene matches: 15. CDR3 DNA sequence: TGTGCCAGCAGCTCCCGGGTGGGAGGGATACTCCCAGATACGCAGTATTTT. This codes for CASSSRVGGILPDTQYF.